This TCR beta chain was documented in a study of blood T cell repertoires in COVID-19. Profiled with immunoSEQ multiplex PCR; TCRdb holds only in-frame clones, not every one. The sample has some 97,000 clones; roughly nine tenths are singletons. Germline CDR1 and CDR2: LNHNV and YYDKDF (reference sequence). This CDR3 has 12 amino acids. V lost 3 bases and J lost 6, with 7 bases in between. The rearrangement joins TRBV15 to TRBJ2-3; D gene ambiguous. The clonotype comes from a man aged 50 to 60 with active COVID-19. Sequenced sample: peripheral blood. In DNA, the CDR3 is TGTGCCACCAGCAGGGAGTGGGATACGCAGTATTTT. It yields the protein CATSREWDTQYF.